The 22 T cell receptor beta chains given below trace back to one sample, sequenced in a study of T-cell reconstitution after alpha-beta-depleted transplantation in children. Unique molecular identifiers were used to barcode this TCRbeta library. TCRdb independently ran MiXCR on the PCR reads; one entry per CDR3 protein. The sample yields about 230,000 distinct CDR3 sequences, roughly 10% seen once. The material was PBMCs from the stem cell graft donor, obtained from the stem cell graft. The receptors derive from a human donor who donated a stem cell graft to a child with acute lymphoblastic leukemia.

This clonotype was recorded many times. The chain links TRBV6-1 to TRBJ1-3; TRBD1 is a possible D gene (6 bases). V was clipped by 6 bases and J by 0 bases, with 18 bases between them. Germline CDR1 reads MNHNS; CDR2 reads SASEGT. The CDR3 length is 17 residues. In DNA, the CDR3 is TGTGCCAGCAGAGCGGGACACCGAGGGAACTCTGGAAACACCATATATTTT. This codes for CASRAGHRGNSGNTIYF.

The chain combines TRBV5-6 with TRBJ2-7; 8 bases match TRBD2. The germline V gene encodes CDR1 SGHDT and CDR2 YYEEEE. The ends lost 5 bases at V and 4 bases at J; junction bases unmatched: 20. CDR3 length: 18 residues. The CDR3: CASRHTLFTTGGKYEQYF. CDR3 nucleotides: TGTGCCAGCAGACACACTCTATTTACGACGGGAGGGAAATACGAGCAGTACTTC. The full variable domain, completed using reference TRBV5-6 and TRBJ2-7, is DAGVTQSPTHLIKTRGQQVTLRCSPKSGHDTVSWYQQALGQGPQFIFQYYEEEERQRGNFPDRFSGHQFPNYSSELNVNALLLGDSALYLCASRHTLFTTGGKYEQYFGPGTRLTVT.

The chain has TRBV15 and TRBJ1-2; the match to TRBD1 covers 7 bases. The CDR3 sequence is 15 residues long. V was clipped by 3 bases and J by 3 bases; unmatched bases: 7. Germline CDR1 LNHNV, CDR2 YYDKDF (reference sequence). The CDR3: CATSSPSTGHYGYTF. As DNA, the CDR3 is TGTGCCACCAGCAGCCCCTCGACAGGGCACTATGGCTACACCTTC.

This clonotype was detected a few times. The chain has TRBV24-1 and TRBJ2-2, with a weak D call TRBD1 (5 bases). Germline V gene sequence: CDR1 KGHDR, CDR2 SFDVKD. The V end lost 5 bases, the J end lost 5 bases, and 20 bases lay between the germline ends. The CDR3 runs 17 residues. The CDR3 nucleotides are TGTGCCACCAGTGGCTGGGCAGGGTCAATGAGTACCGGGGAGCTGTTTTTT. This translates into CATSGWAGSMSTGELFF.

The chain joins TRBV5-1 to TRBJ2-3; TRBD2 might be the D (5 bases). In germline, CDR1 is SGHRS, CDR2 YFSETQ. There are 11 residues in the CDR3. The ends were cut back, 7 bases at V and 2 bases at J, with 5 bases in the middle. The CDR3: CASGLTDTQYF. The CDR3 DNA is TGCGCCAGCGGACTCACAGATACGCAGTATTTT.

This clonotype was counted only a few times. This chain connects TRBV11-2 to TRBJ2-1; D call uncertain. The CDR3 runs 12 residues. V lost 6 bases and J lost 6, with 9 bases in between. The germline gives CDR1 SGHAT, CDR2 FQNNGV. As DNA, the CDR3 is TGTGCCAGCAGGCCTGGGCCCAATGAGCAGTTCTTC. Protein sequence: CASRPGPNEQFF. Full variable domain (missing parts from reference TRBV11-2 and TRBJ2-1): EAGVAQSPRYKIIEKRQSVAFWCNPISGHATLYWYQQILGQGPKLLIQFQNNGVVDDSQLPKDRFSAERLKGVDSTLKIQPAKLEDSAVYLCASRPGPNEQFFGPGTRLTVL.

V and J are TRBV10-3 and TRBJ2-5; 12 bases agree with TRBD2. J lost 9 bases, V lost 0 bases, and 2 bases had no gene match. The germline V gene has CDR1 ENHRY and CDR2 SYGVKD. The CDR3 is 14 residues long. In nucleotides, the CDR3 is TGTGCCATCAGTGAGTCAGGGACTAGCGGGTCCCAGTACTTC. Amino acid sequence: CAISESGTSGSQYF.

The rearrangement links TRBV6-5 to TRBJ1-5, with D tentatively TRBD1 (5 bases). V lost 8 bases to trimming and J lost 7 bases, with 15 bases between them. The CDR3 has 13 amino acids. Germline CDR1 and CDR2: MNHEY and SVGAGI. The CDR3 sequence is CASGGNNIQPQHF. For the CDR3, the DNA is TGTGCCAGCGGGGGGAACAATATCCAGCCCCAGCATTTT.

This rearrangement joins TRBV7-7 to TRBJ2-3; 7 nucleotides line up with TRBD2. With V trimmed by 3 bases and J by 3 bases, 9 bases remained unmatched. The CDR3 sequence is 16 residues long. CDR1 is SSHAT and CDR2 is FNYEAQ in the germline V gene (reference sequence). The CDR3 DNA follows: TGTGCCAGCAGCTTGGGACTATCACTTGAGACAGATACGCAGTATTTT. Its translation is CASSLGLSLETDTQYF.

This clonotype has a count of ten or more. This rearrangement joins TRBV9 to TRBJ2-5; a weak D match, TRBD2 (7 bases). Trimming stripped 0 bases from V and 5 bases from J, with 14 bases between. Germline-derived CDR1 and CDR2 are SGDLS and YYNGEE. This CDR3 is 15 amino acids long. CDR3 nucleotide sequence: TGTGCCAGCAGCGTAGAAGAGGGGGGGCTGGAGACCCAGTACTTC. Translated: CASSVEEGGLETQYF.

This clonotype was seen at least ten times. CDR3 protein: CASRGDVSYEQYF. In nucleotides, the CDR3 is TGTGCCAGCAGGGGGGACGTCTCCTACGAGCAGTACTTC. This chain joins TRBV27 and TRBJ2-7; D might be TRBD1 or TRBD2, each matching 5 bases. The CDR3 covers 13 residues. Germline CDR1 reads MNHEY; CDR2 reads SMNVEV (reference sequence). V shed 6 bases and J shed 0 bases, with 9 bases lying between them.

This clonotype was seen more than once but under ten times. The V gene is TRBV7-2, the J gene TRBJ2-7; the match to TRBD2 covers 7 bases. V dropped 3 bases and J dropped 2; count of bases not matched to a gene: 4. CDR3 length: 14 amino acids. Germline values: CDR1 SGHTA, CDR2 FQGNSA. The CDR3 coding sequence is TGTGCCAGCAGCTTTTCGGGGGGAACCTACGAGCAGTACTTC. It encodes CASSFSGGTYEQYF.

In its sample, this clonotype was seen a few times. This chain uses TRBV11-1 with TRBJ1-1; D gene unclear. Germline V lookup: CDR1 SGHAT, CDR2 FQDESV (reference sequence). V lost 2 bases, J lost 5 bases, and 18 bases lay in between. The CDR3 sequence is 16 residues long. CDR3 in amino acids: CASSLPTYRTATEAFF. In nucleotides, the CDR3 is TGTGCCAGCAGCTTACCGACCTATCGTACGGCGACTGAAGCTTTCTTT.

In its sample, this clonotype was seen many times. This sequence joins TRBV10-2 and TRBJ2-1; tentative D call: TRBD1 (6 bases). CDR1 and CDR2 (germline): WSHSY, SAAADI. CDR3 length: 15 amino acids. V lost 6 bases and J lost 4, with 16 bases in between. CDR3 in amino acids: CASSDTGQLYNEQFF. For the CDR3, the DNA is TGCGCCAGCAGCGATACGGGACAACTATACAATGAGCAGTTCTTC.

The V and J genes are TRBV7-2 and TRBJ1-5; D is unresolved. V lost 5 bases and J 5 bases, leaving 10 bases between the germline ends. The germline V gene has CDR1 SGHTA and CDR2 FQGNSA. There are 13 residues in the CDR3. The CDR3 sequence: CASSTQRDQPQHF. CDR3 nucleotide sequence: TGTGCCAGCAGCACACAGCGGGATCAGCCCCAGCATTTT.

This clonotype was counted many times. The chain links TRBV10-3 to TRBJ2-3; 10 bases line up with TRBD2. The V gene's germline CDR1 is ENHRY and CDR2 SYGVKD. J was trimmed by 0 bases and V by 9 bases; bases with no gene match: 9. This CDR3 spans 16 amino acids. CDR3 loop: CAIVAGGPSSTDTQYF. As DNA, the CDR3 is TGTGCCATAGTAGCGGGGGGACCCTCTAGCACAGATACGCAGTATTTT.

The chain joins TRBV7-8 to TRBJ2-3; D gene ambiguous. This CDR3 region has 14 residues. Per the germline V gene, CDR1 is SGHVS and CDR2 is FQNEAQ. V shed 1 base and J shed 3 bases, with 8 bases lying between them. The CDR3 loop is CASSLGAPTDTQYF. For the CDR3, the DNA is TGTGCCAGCAGCTTAGGGGCCCCAACAGATACGCAGTATTTT.

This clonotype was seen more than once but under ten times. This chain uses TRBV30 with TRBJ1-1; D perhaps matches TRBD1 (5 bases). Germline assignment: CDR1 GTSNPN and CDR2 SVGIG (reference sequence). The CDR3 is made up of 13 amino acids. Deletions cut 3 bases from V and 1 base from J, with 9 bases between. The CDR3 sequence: CAWRMGGNTEAFF. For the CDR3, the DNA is TGTGCCTGGAGGATGGGGGGGAACACTGAAGCTTTCTTT.

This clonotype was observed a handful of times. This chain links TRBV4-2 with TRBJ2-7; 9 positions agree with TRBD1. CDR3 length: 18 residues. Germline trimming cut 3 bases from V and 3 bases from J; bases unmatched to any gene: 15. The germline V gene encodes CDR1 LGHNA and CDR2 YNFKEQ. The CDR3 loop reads CASSQALRRDRESYEQYF. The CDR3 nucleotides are TGTGCCAGCAGCCAGGCCCTGCGCCGGGACAGGGAAAGCTACGAGCAGTACTTC.

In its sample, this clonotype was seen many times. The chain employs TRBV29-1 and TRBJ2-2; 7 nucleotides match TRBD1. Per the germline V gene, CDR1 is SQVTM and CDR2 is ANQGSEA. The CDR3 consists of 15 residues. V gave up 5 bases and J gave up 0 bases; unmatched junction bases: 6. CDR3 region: CSVSLQGANTGELFF. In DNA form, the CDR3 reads TGCAGCGTTAGTCTTCAGGGGGCGAACACCGGGGAGCTGTTTTTT.

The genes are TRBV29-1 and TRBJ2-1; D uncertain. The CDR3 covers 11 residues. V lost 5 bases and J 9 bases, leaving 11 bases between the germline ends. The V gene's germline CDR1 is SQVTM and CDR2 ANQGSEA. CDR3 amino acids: CSVPLRREQFF. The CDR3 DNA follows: TGCAGCGTTCCCCTCCGGCGTGAGCAGTTCTTC.

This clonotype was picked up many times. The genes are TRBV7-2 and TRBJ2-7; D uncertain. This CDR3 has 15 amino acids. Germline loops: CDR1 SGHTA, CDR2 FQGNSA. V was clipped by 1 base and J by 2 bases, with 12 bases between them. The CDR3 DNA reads TGTGCCAGCAGCTTAGAGGGTAGTGGTACCTACGAGCAGTACTTC. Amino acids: CASSLEGSGTYEQYF.